A single sample gave rise to the 11 T cell receptor beta chains below, sequenced in a study of blood T cell repertoires in COVID-19. Only in-frame clones appear in the TCRdb table, and some are missing; sequencing was by immunoSEQ multiplex PCR. This table holds approximately 200,000 clones, around 84% found once. The sample taken for sequencing was peripheral blood. All receptors derive from a man aged 50 or older with acute or convalescent COVID-19.

The J gene is TRBJ2-3, the V gene TRBV10-1, with D tentatively TRBD2 (7 bases). CDR1 and CDR2 (germline): WNHNN, SYGVQD (reference sequence). V lost 6 bases, J lost 5 bases, and 21 bases lay in between. The CDR3 consists of 16 residues. The CDR3 spells CASSGGGGPLGDTQYF. CDR3 nucleotide sequence: TGCGCCAGCAGCGGGGGCGGGGGCCCGTTGGGAGATACGCAGTATTTT.

The chain combines TRBV7-2 with TRBJ2-7, with 8 bases matching TRBD2. V shed 1 base and J 1 base; nucleotides not matched to a gene: 15. The V gene's germline CDR1 is SGHTA and CDR2 FQGNSA. The CDR3 extends over 19 amino acids. CDR3 DNA: TGTGCCAGCAGCTTAGGGAGGGTAGCGGGGCCCTGGCGTTCCTACGAGCAGTACTTC. Protein sequence: CASSLGRVAGPWRSYEQYF.

This chain joins TRBV5-5 and TRBJ1-2; a weak D match, TRBD1 (5 bases). There are 17 residues in the CDR3. With 6 bases removed from V and 4 bases from J, the gap between germline ends came to 25 bases. Germline V CDR1 and CDR2: SGHKS, YYEKEE (reference sequence). CDR3 amino acids: CASTIAVRAKDSYGYTF. DNA for the CDR3: TGTGCCAGCACCATCGCGGTCAGGGCGAAAGATAGCTATGGCTACACCTTC.

The V gene is TRBV6-5, the J gene TRBJ1-4, with a weak D call TRBD1 (6 bases). This CDR3 spans 15 amino acids. Germline V CDR1 and CDR2: MNHEY, SVGAGI. The V gene lost 4 bases and the J gene lost 4 bases, with 13 bases spanning the gap. For the CDR3, the DNA is TGTGCCAGCAGTTCGACAGGCCCCGTTAATGAAAAACTGTTTTTT. Protein product: CASSSTGPVNEKLFF.

This chain uses TRBV6-5 with TRBJ1-1, with D perhaps TRBD1 (5 bases). V lost 7 bases and J lost 0, with 15 bases in between. The CDR3 totals 15 residues. Germline CDR1 is MNHEY and CDR2 is SVGAGI. The CDR3 region is CASNRQFSMNTEAFF. The DNA for the CDR3 is TGTGCCAGCAACCGACAGTTCTCAATGAACACTGAAGCTTTCTTT.

V and J are TRBV10-2 and TRBJ1-2; D is ambiguous. From germline, CDR1 is WSHSY and CDR2 SAAADI. The V and J ends lost 6 bases and 3 bases respectively, with 11 bases between them. This CDR3 has 13 amino acids. The CDR3 bases are TGCGCCAGCAGCCGGGAGAAAGACTATGGCTACACCTTC. This translates into CASSREKDYGYTF.

V and J are TRBV15 and TRBJ2-7, with 9 bases fitting TRBD1. Germline CDR1 LNHNV, CDR2 YYDKDF (reference sequence). The V gene end was trimmed by 0 bases and the J gene end by 5 bases; junction bases not matched to a gene: 8. The CDR3 runs 16 residues. The CDR3 coding sequence is TGTGCCACCAGCAGAGATCGAGGGACAGGGTCACACGAGCAGTACTTC. It specifies CATSRDRGTGSHEQYF.

On this clone: An end of the junction differs from the germline gene, which may be a read error. The chain joins TRBV5-1 to TRBJ2-5; TRBD1 matches 7 bases. CDR1 SGHRS and CDR2 YFSETQ come from the germline V gene. The CDR3 sequence is 14 residues long. CDR3 DNA sequence: TGCGCCGGCAGCTTGGGTAGGGGGCTAGAGACCCAGTACTTC. It encodes CAGSLGRGLETQYF.

The CDR3 DNA sequence: TGTGCCAGCAGCTTACTAGCACTCCGGGGGTCCGGGGAGCTGTTTTTT. Its protein product is CASSLLALRGSGELFF. J is TRBJ2-2 and V is TRBV5-4, with TRBD2 as a possible D gene (6 bases). Between the trimmed V and J ends, which lost 2 bases and 6 bases, there was a span of 17 bases. Germline CDR1 SGHNT, CDR2 YYREEE (reference sequence). CDR3 size: 16 residues.

CDR3 protein: CASSLGGQVQETQYF. The CDR3 DNA reads as TGCGCCAGCAGCTTGGGGGGACAGGTACAAGAGACCCAGTACTTC. J is TRBJ2-5 and V is TRBV5-1, with 8 bases fitting TRBD1. The CDR3 is 15 residues long. V was clipped by 0 bases and J by 2 bases; unmatched bases: 3. CDR1 is SGHRS, CDR2 YFSETQ, per germline. Using reference TRBV5-1 and TRBJ2-5 for the parts outside the CDR3, the full variable domain is KAGVTQTPRYLIKTRGQQVTLSCSPISGHRSVSWYQQTPGQGLQFLFEYFSETQRNKGNFPGRFSGRQFSNSRSEMNVSTLELGDSALYLCASSLGGQVQETQYFGPGTRLLVL.

This chain joins TRBV4-1 and TRBJ2-5; 8 positions agree with TRBD1. The ends lost 1 base at V and 2 bases at J; junction bases unmatched: 3. The germline V gene encodes CDR1 MGHRA and CDR2 YSYEKL. This CDR3 has 15 amino acids. Written as DNA, the CDR3 is TGCGCCAGCAGCCAAGCGGGACAGGAACAAGAGACCCAGTACTTC. It translates to CASSQAGQEQETQYF.